Below are 13 T cell receptor beta chains sequenced from a single sample in a study of CD4+ T cells in melanoma. Produced via immunoSEQ multiplex PCR; TCRdb's table is partial and in-frame only. The sample yields about 20,000 clones, 78% seen once. The receptor set was obtained from a human donor with melanoma.

The chain recombines TRBV10-2 with TRBJ2-2, with TRBD1 matching over 7 bases. Germline V lookup: CDR1 WSHSY, CDR2 SAAADI. Trimming cost V 6 bases and J 6 bases; bases outside gene matches: 4. This CDR3 has 13 amino acids. CDR3 loop: CASRPTGAGELFF. The CDR3, as DNA: TGCGCCAGCAGACCCACAGGGGCCGGGGAGCTGTTTTTT.

J is TRBJ1-6 and V is TRBV23-1; tentative D call: TRBD1 (5 bases). TRBV23-1 has ORF status, its function being uncertain. V was trimmed by 11 bases and J by 1 base, leaving 9 bases between them. The CDR3 runs to 13 residues. CDR3 residues: CASGGSYNSPLHF. The DNA of the CDR3 is TGCGCCTCCGGGGGTTCCTATAATTCACCCCTCCACTTT.

The chain couples TRBV15 to TRBJ2-1; D gene unclear. The CDR3 is 13 amino acids. CDR1 LNHNV and CDR2 YYDKDF come from the germline V gene (reference sequence). Trimming took 0 bases from V and 8 from J, leaving 8 bases between them. CDR3: CATSRDSTYEQFF. CDR3 nucleotide sequence: TGTGCCACCAGCAGAGATTCCACATATGAGCAGTTCTTC. Combining the CDR3 with reference TRBV15 and TRBJ2-1 gives the whole variable domain DAMVIQNPRYQVTQFGKPVTLSCSQTLNHNVMYWYQQKSSQAPKLLFHYYDKDFNNEADTPDNFQSRRPNTSFCFLDIRSPGLGDTAMYLCATSRDSTYEQFFGPGTRLTVL.

The V and J genes are TRBV7-9 and TRBJ2-3; D unclear. Per the germline V gene, CDR1 is SEHNR and CDR2 is FQNEAQ (reference sequence). With 5 bases removed from V and 3 bases from J, the gap between germline ends came to 6 bases. The CDR3 totals 12 residues. As DNA, the CDR3 is TGTGCCAGCAGCCCCCAGACAGATACGCAGTATTTT. Residues: CASSPQTDTQYF.

The genes are TRBV18 and TRBJ1-6; the D gene is possibly TRBD1 (6 bases). CDR3 length: 14 residues. CDR1 is KGHSH, CDR2 LQKENI, per germline. The V and J ends lost 3 bases and 5 bases respectively, with 8 bases between them. The CDR3 is CASSPYRDNSPLHF. The CDR3 coding sequence is TGTGCCAGCTCACCTTACAGGGATAATTCACCCCTCCACTTT.

This clone was seen a few times. This chain links TRBV6-1 with TRBJ2-7, with D hard to call. The germline gives CDR1 MNHNS, CDR2 SASEGT. CDR3 length equals 13 residues. V was shortened by 6 bases and J by 5 bases, with 14 bases between the two germline ends. The CDR3 DNA sequence: TGTGCCAGCAGCGCCCCTCCCCACGACGAGCAGTACTTC. Amino acid sequence: CASSAPPHDEQYF.

This clone occurred a few times. The J gene is TRBJ1-2, the V gene TRBV5-1; D gene unclear. V shed 4 bases and J shed 4 bases, with 11 bases lying between them. Germline V lookup: CDR1 SGHRS, CDR2 YFSETQ. This CDR3 comprises 13 residues. DNA of the CDR3: TGCGCCAGCAGCCTGGATGCGGGCTATGGCTACACCTTC. This translates into CASSLDAGYGYTF.

This clone was observed a single time. The chain employs TRBV9 and TRBJ2-3, with 8 bases that match TRBD2. Trimming removed 2 bases from V and 5 bases from J; junction bases left unmatched: 7. The CDR3 has 15 residues. Germline V CDR1 and CDR2: SGDLS, YYNGEE. The CDR3 spells CASSVFSGVRDTQYF. The CDR3, as DNA: TGTGCCAGCAGCGTTTTTAGCGGGGTTAGAGATACGCAGTATTTT.

This sequence joins TRBV10-3 and TRBJ2-7, with D maybe TRBD1 (5 bases). From germline, CDR1 is ENHRY and CDR2 SYGVKD. Trimming shortened V by 8 bases and J by 3 bases, and 8 bases separated the two germline ends. This CDR3 has 11 amino acids. CDR3: CAIGADYEQYF. The CDR3 nucleotides read TGTGCCATCGGGGCTGACTACGAGCAGTACTTC.

The chain uses TRBV7-9 and TRBJ2-2; 9 bases agree with TRBD2. This CDR3 comprises 16 residues. Germline trimming cut 3 bases from V and 7 bases from J; bases unmatched to any gene: 9. In germline, CDR1 is SEHNR, CDR2 FQNEAQ (reference sequence). The CDR3 region is CASSLMGLASNGELFF. The CDR3 DNA is TGTGCCAGCAGCTTGATGGGACTAGCCTCCAACGGGGAGCTGTTTTTT.

This clone was seen once. The chain has TRBV9 and TRBJ1-4; D is undetermined. The CDR3 has 13 residues. The germline V gene has CDR1 SGDLS and CDR2 YYNGEE. Trimming took off 5 bases at V and 0 bases at J, with 5 bases between the two ends. The DNA for the CDR3 is TGTGCCAGCAGTTTTGCAACTAATGAAAAACTGTTTTTT. Protein: CASSFATNEKLFF.

The rearrangement joins TRBV19 to TRBJ2-1, with a possible D match to TRBD1 (6 bases). The CDR3 runs to 16 residues. Germline V gives CDR1 LNHDA, CDR2 SQIVND (reference sequence). V was clipped by 1 base and J by 0 bases, with 10 bases between them. CDR3 in DNA: TGTGCCAGTAGTATAGGGCAGGGGACCTCCTACAATGAGCAGTTCTTC. This sequence encodes CASSIGQGTSYNEQFF.

The chain joins TRBV5-1 to TRBJ1-2, with TRBD1 identical over 8 bases. This CDR3 is 15 amino acids long. Germline V lookup: CDR1 SGHRS, CDR2 YFSETQ. The V gene end was trimmed by 2 bases and the J gene end by 7 bases; junction bases not matched to a gene: 10. CDR3 region: CASSFRTGKRGGYTF. The CDR3 DNA reads as TGCGCCAGCAGCTTTAGGACAGGGAAGCGTGGTGGCTACACCTTC.